This TCR beta chain was observed in a study of regulatory T cells in long-lasting Graves disease. Arm-PCR with iRepertoire HTBI primers amplified the CDR3 regions for these TCR beta libraries. MiXCR, run by TCRdb on the multiplex PCR reads, gives a single entry per CDR3 protein. The table has about half a million distinct CDR3 sequences, about 12% seen once. V lost 7 bases to trimming and J lost 8 bases, with 11 bases between them. This CDR3 spans 13 amino acids. Germline V gene lookup returns CDR1 KGHDR and CDR2 SFDVKD. Time point of the sample: newly diagnosed GD, antithyroid drugs for less than 3 months. PBMCs provided the RNA from which the TCR library was made. Study findings and constraints: Owing to a sample size that was small, accuracy may have been reduced.

A note on this clonotype: Antigen: not known.

The data were also submitted as part of a second study, on T cells in Graves' hyperthyroidism and ophthalmopathy. That source notes: Most thyroid clonotypes expanded above 0.001 were also detected in blood.

The sequencing here drew on peripheral blood mononuclear cells (PBMCs), taken at new diagnosis, from a patient treated with antithyroid drugs. The chain couples TRBV24-1 to TRBJ1-6; a weak D match, TRBD1 (5 bases). This receptor was obtained from a woman aged 25 to 45 with Graves disease. The CDR3 DNA reads TGTGCCACCAGCCGACAGTCGGATTCACCCCTCCACTTT. It specifies CATSRQSDSPLHF.